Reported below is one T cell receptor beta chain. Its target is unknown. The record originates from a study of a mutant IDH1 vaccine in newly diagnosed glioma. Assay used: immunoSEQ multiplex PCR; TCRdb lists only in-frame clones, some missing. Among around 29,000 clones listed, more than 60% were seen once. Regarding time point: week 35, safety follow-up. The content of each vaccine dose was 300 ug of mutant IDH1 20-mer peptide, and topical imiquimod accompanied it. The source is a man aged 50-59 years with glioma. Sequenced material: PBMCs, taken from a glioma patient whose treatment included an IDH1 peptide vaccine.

CDR3 in amino acids: CASSQVEGQGTVEQFF. Here the CDR3 DNA reads TGTGCCAGCAGCCAAGTGGAGGGACAGGGCACAGTTGAGCAGTTCTTC. The chain uses TRBV4-2 and TRBJ2-1, with 9 bases matching TRBD1. The CDR3 is 16 amino acids. After removal of 1 base from V and 9 bases from J, the junction contained 10 bases not matched to a gene. Germline CDR1 and CDR2: LGHNA and YNFKEQ.